This T cell receptor beta chain was sequenced for a study of blood T cell repertoires in COVID-19 (dated by TCRdb to 2018 to 2021). For context, the study as a whole: Collaborator samples came from the United States, Italy and Spain and covered acute and convalescent phases of COVID-19. The material from the prospective study consisted of cDNA or gDNA derived from T cells, B-cell-depleted T cells, or PBMCs. Subjects who had been exposed to COVID-19, were actively infected with it, or had recovered from it provided the deeply sampled blood TCRbeta repertoires that made up the dataset. A freely available public database, intended as a resource for researchers studying the immune response to SARS-CoV-2, is where the repertoires were released. The samples were drawn from the first 160 participants of the ongoing ImmuneRACE study and from over 950 subjects provided by 6 global collaborators. A de-identified subject ID, COVID-19 status, age in years and sex were almost always included in the sample metadata. Where available, HLA class I and class II types were taken from metadata supplied by the sample provider and were not determined by assay-based typing.

Concerning this clone itself: Its cognate antigen has yet to be identified. The record has no base qualities; no much larger clone is one base away.

Points the paper makes about the study in general: How much clinical and demographic metadata was included differed by source and by participant, and the metadata was provided uncurated.

The immunoSEQ Assay, a bias-controlled multiplex PCR, was used to amplify TCRbeta CDR3 regions from genomic DNA. The authors' pipeline ran thus. Within the assay, amplification of reference gene primers was used to estimate how many nucleated cells each sample contained. Sequence reads were collapsed and filtered to measure the absolute abundance of every unique TCRbeta CDR3 rearrangement. For each sample, productive Simpson clonality was calculated by taking the square root of Simpson's diversity index across productive rearrangements. The immuneACCESS repertoire file appears here via TCRdb, limited to in-frame rearrangements. These files lack a portion of the clones; in checked studies, under half of the deficit traces to unresolved V genes, and the cause of the others is not known. That table furnishes V, J and clone size, whereas the DNA furnished D and trimming. The sample includes around 310,000 clones, with almost 90% observed a single time. Around 0.98% of the sample is taken by the ten largest.

One collaborating source in Seattle enrolled patients while the patients were actively infected and followed the patients over time throughout the course of disease. Each collaborating institution followed its own protocols to collect whole blood in K2EDTA tubes. For TCRbeta analysis, collaborator samples were shipped as frozen whole blood, as isolated PBMCs, or as DNA extracted from either sample type. The specimen sequenced was peripheral blood. The clonotype comes from a woman aged 40 to 50 with COVID-19, enrolled during active disease.

The nucleotide sequence reads as follows: TGCGCCAGCAGCCAAGGACAGGGAGAGTCACCCCTCCACTTT. It translates to CASSQGQGESPLHF. This chain is built from TRBV4-1 and TRBJ1-6; the central 7 bases match TRBD1. The V end gives up 1 base and the J end 10 bases, leaving 4 bases in the junction not matched to a gene. From the germline V gene, CDR1 is MGHRA and CDR2 is YSYEKL. The cysteine opens and the phenylalanine closes a CDR3 of 14 amino acids. Only the CDR3 DNA stays, 42 bases, in frame from base 1.